These 24 T cell receptor beta chains were all obtained from the same sample, sequenced in a study of cytomegalovirus exposure and HLA in healthy donors. Primers included in the PCR were 60 Vbeta and 13 Jbeta primers. Method: immunoSEQ multiplex PCR; TCRdb's copy keeps in-frame clones and lacks some. The sample includes about 64,000 clones. Sequenced material: PBMCs. The source is a woman aged 18-29 years in good health and CMV-seronegative.

The genes are TRBV9 and TRBJ2-2; 9 positions agree with TRBD2. CDR3 size: 16 residues. Per the germline V gene, CDR1 is SGDLS and CDR2 is YYNGEE. The V and J ends lost 3 bases and 6 bases, in that order; junction bases with no gene match: 9. The CDR3 protein is CASSAPSGDRAGELFF. The CDR3 DNA follows: TGTGCCAGCAGCGCCCCTAGCGGGGATCGAGCCGGGGAGCTGTTTTTT.

This chain joins TRBV5-1 and TRBJ2-7; TRBD2 agrees at 7 bases. CDR3 length: 14 residues. Germline assignment: CDR1 SGHRS and CDR2 YFSETQ. The junction had 6 bases not matched to a gene; V was cut back by 4 bases and J by 2 bases. CDR3 in DNA: TGCGCCAGCAGCGCCGGGGCGGGGGCCTACGAGCAGTACTTC. Its translation is CASSAGAGAYEQYF.

Written as DNA, the CDR3 is TGTGCCTGGAGGCGGGACAGGGGCTCCTACGAGCAGTACTTC. Protein: CAWRRDRGSYEQYF. V gene TRBV30 combines with J gene TRBJ2-7; 10 bases agree with TRBD1. CDR1 GTSNPN and CDR2 SVGIG come from the germline V gene (reference sequence). The CDR3 loop spans 14 amino acids. With V trimmed by 3 bases and J by 0 bases, 2 bases remained unmatched. Supplemented by reference TRBV30 and TRBJ2-7, the full variable domain reads SQTIHQWPATLVQPVGSPLSLECTVEGTSNPNLYWYRQAAGRGLQLLFYSVGIGQISSEVPQNLSASRPQDRQFILSSKKLLLSDSGFYLCAWRRDRGSYEQYFGPGTRLTVT.

The J gene is TRBJ2-7, the V gene TRBV6-1; 10 nucleotides align to TRBD1. CDR1 MNHNS and CDR2 SASEGT come from the germline V gene. There are 14 residues in the CDR3. The V and J ends lost 6 bases and 3 bases, in that order; junction bases with no gene match: 5. The DNA for the CDR3 is TGTGCCAGCAGCTTGACAGGGGGCATCTACGAGCAGTACTTC. Translated: CASSLTGGIYEQYF.

The J gene is TRBJ2-1, the V gene TRBV6-6; 7 bases are a match to TRBD1. The CDR3 loop spans 15 amino acids. Per germline, CDR1 MNHNY and CDR2 SVGAGI (reference sequence). J gave up 4 bases and V 6 bases, and 9 bases lay outside the gene matches. CDR3 DNA sequence: TGTGCCAGCAGCCAGAACAGGGGATTATACAATGAGCAGTTCTTC. Amino acid sequence: CASSQNRGLYNEQFF.

V and J are TRBV5-4 and TRBJ1-2, with 8 bases lining up with TRBD1. The CDR3 covers 16 residues. With V trimmed by 4 bases and J by 4 bases, 12 bases remained unmatched. Looked up from germline, CDR1 is SGHNT and CDR2 is YYREEE (reference sequence). The CDR3 nucleotides read TGTGCCAGCAGCCACAAACCGGGACAGGCCTTCTATGGCTACACCTTC. Its translation is CASSHKPGQAFYGYTF.

This chain connects TRBV18 to TRBJ1-2; D might be TRBD1 (6 bases). The V and J ends lost 3 bases and 3 bases respectively, with 11 bases between them. Germline V gene data show CDR1 as KGHSH and CDR2 as LQKENI. This CDR3 is 14 amino acids long. CDR3 coding DNA: TGTGCCAGCTCACCGGCAGGGGCGGACTATGGCTACACCTTC. Translating it yields CASSPAGADYGYTF.

This chain connects TRBV5-1 to TRBJ1-1, with 8 bases that match TRBD1. CDR1 SGHRS and CDR2 YFSETQ come from the germline V gene. Trimming took 0 bases from V and 2 from J; bases not matched to a gene: 12. The CDR3 sequence is 18 residues long. Written as DNA, the CDR3 is TGCGCCAGCAGCTTGGGACAGGGGAGGGGGCCTAAAAACACTGAAGCTTTCTTT. Residues: CASSLGQGRGPKNTEAFF.

The genes are TRBV19 and TRBJ2-7; a possible D gene is TRBD2 (6 bases). The V end was cut by 3 bases, the J end by 4 bases, with 16 bases between. Germline loops: CDR1 LNHDA, CDR2 SQIVND (reference sequence). The CDR3 spans 15 residues. The CDR3: CASSIQAGRSYEQYF. The DNA of the CDR3 is TGTGCCAGTAGTATTCAGGCAGGGAGGTCTTACGAGCAGTACTTC.

CDR3 amino acids: CASSPPGAAGVQGNEQFF. In DNA form, the CDR3 reads TGTGCCAGCTCACCACCCGGCGCGGCGGGAGTACAAGGAAATGAGCAGTTCTTC. The chain recombines TRBV18 with TRBJ2-1; 7 bases match TRBD2. The CDR3 extends over 18 amino acids. With 0 bases clipped from V and 7 bases from J, the junction kept 15 bases outside the gene matches. CDR1 KGHSH and CDR2 LQKENI come from the germline V gene.

This chain joins TRBV5-4 and TRBJ1-1; 9 positions agree with TRBD1. The CDR3 loop spans 15 amino acids. The germline V gene has CDR1 SGHNT and CDR2 YYREEE (reference sequence). The J segment lost 4 bases and the V segment lost 2 bases, leaving 6 bases of the junction unmatched. The CDR3 sequence is CASSLAGQGTTEAFF. For the CDR3, the DNA is TGTGCCAGCAGCTTAGCGGGACAGGGAACCACTGAAGCTTTCTTT.

The rearrangement uses TRBV10-3 and TRBJ2-5; D is unresolved. Germline CDR1 is ENHRY and CDR2 is SYGVKD. Trimming removed 3 bases from V and 0 bases from J, with 11 bases in between. There are 15 residues in the CDR3. The CDR3 nucleotides read TGTGCCATCAGTGACGACTCAAAATACCAAGAGACCCAGTACTTC. Encoded protein: CAISDDSKYQETQYF.

The chain links TRBV7-9 to TRBJ1-2, with D unresolved. Trimming cost V 2 bases and J 0 bases, with 7 bases left between them. The CDR3 has 14 amino acids. Germline loops: CDR1 SEHNR, CDR2 FQNEAQ (reference sequence). CDR3 loop: CASSLTEPNYGYTF. In DNA form, the CDR3 reads TGTGCCAGCAGCTTAACAGAGCCTAACTATGGCTACACCTTC.

The J gene is TRBJ2-7, the V gene TRBV18, with 9 bases matching TRBD2. Germline-derived CDR1 and CDR2 are KGHSH and LQKENI. The CDR3 is 16 residues long. J was trimmed by 7 bases and V by 3 bases; bases with no gene match: 13. This CDR3 is CASSPNSGSHSGEQYF. The DNA of the CDR3 is TGTGCCAGCTCACCTAATAGCGGGAGTCATTCGGGGGAGCAGTACTTC.

CDR3 in DNA: TGCGCCAGCAGCTTGGGTGGGGCTGTCTATGGCTACACCTTC. Its translation: CASSLGGAVYGYTF. V usage is TRBV5-1 and J usage is TRBJ1-2; a weak D match, TRBD1 (5 bases). The CDR3 totals 14 residues. Looked up from germline, CDR1 is SGHRS and CDR2 is YFSETQ. V lost 0 bases, J lost 4 bases, and 10 bases lay in between. Together with reference TRBV5-1 and TRBJ1-2, the CDR3 gives the full variable domain: KAGVTQTPRYLIKTRGQQVTLSCSPISGHRSVSWYQQTPGQGLQFLFEYFSETQRNKGNFPGRFSGRQFSNSRSEMNVSTLELGDSALYLCASSLGGAVYGYTFGSGTRLTVV.

J is TRBJ1-2 and V is TRBV7-9; D unclear. The CDR3 sequence is 13 residues long. Germline CDR1 SEHNR, CDR2 FQNEAQ (reference sequence). V was clipped by 1 base and J by 8 bases, with 11 bases between them. The CDR3 here is CASSLDGGGGYTF. The CDR3 coding sequence is TGTGCCAGCAGCTTAGACGGCGGTGGGGGCTACACCTTC.

V usage is TRBV9 and J usage is TRBJ2-7, with D maybe TRBD1 (6 bases). With 4 bases removed from V and 3 bases from J, the gap between germline ends came to 17 bases. Germline CDR1 SGDLS, CDR2 YYNGEE. The CDR3 spans 15 residues. The CDR3 nucleotides read TGTGCCAGCAGCCCAACAGGGATAGAAATCTACGAGCAGTACTTC. Protein: CASSPTGIEIYEQYF. Full variable domain (rest looked up from reference TRBV9 and TRBJ2-7): DSGVTQTPKHLITATGQRVTLRCSPRSGDLSVYWYQQSLDQGLQFLIQYYNGEERAKGNILERFSAQQFPDLHSELNLSSLELGDSALYFCASSPTGIEIYEQYFGPGTRLTVT.

Comments on this clone: A read error may produce the germline difference seen at one junction end. The chain is built from TRBV7-7 and TRBJ2-1; 14 nucleotides line up with TRBD2. This CDR3 contains 15 residues. The V gene's germline CDR1 is SSHAT and CDR2 FNYEAQ (reference sequence). CDR3 in amino acids: CASSQGLAGVNEQFF. CDR3 bases: TGTGCTAGCAGCCAGGGACTAGCGGGAGTCAATGAGCAGTTCTTC.

This chain connects TRBV19 to TRBJ1-2; a weak D match, TRBD1 (5 bases). With 6 bases removed from V and 4 bases from J, the gap between germline ends came to 9 bases. Germline V gene data show CDR1 as LNHDA and CDR2 as SQIVND (reference sequence). The CDR3 is 12 amino acids. The DNA of the CDR3 is TGTGCCAGTAGAGGGGCAGCCTATGGCTACACCTTC. Translating it yields CASRGAAYGYTF.

The V gene is TRBV10-2, the J gene TRBJ1-5; the D gene is possibly TRBD1 (6 bases). The V end lost 6 bases, the J end lost 7 bases, and 16 bases lay between the germline ends. The germline gives CDR1 WSHSY, CDR2 SAAADI. The length of the CDR3 is 14 residues. The CDR3: CASSPEQGRQPQHF. The DNA for the CDR3 is TGCGCCAGCAGCCCCGAACAGGGTCGGCAGCCCCAGCATTTT.

This chain links TRBV30 with TRBJ1-5; no clear D gene. V lost 2 bases and J 5 bases, leaving 13 bases between the germline ends. Germline CDR1 GTSNPN, CDR2 SVGIG (reference sequence). CDR3 length equals 14 residues. DNA for the CDR3: TGTGCCTGGAGTAAGAGGTCCAACTATCAGCCCCAGCATTTT. Amino acids: CAWSKRSNYQPQHF.

The CDR3 coding sequence is TGCGCCAGCAGCCGCGAGGGACAGTCCTACGAGCAGTACTTC. Translation gives CASSREGQSYEQYF. This chain connects TRBV4-1 to TRBJ2-7; 7 positions agree with TRBD1. Germline V gives CDR1 MGHRA, CDR2 YSYEKL. This CDR3 comprises 14 residues. Trimming cost V 4 bases and J 1 base; bases outside gene matches: 4.

The rearrangement links TRBV11-2 to TRBJ2-7, with D possibly being TRBD1 (5 bases). CDR3 size: 14 residues. Trimming shortened V by 5 bases and J by 4 bases, and 15 bases separated the two germline ends. CDR1 is SGHAT and CDR2 is FQNNGV in the germline V gene. The CDR3 loop is CASSPQTDTYEQYF. The DNA for the CDR3 is TGTGCCAGCAGCCCCCAGACAGATACATACGAGCAGTACTTC.

The CDR3 region has the DNA TGTGCCAGCAGCCTTACAGGGTTTGTTGGCTACACCTTC. Residues: CASSLTGFVGYTF. The V call is TRBV6-5, the J call TRBJ1-2; D might be TRBD1 (6 bases). The CDR3 has 13 residues. The V gene lost 6 bases and the J gene lost 7 bases, with 15 bases spanning the gap. In germline, CDR1 is MNHEY, CDR2 SVGAGI.